These T cell receptor beta chains were read from a single sample in a study of CD8+ T cells in alopecia areata. The table came from immunoSEQ multiplex PCR; TCRdb's copy has only in-frame clones and leaves some out. This table holds 270,000 or so clones, more than 45% found once. Sample: CD4+ T cells sorted from blood, taken at week 24, from a patient treated with tofacitinib. The receptor source for this set is a human donor with alopecia areata. CDR3s include the opening cysteine and the closing phenylalanine or tryptophan. The D gene is left open where the match is weak. The listing skips clone size in some rows; elsewhere it reads once, few, many or a size class.

.	TRBV29-1	.	TRBJ1-2	CSVDPRGAGYGYTF	TGCAGCGTTGACCCACGAGGGGCTGGCTATGGCTACACCTTC
.	TRBV6-1	.	TRBJ1-1	CASSVEGRVAFF	TGTGCCAGCAGTGTGGAGGGCAGGGTGGCTTTCTTT
.	TRBV7-9	.	TRBJ2-3	CASSLVGRSHHDTQYF	TGTGCCAGCAGCTTAGTTGGCAGATCGCACCACGATACGCAGTATTTT
.	TRBV5-1	.	TRBJ2-1	CASSLGEYNEQFF	TGCGCCAGCAGCTTGGGCGAATACAATGAGCAGTTCTTC
few	TRBV7-9	TRBD2	TRBJ2-3	CASSLVLASTDTQYF	TGTGCCAGCAGCTTAGTACTAGCGAGCACAGATACGCAGTATTTT
.	TRBV20-1	.	TRBJ2-7	CSAVGGYEQYF	TGCAGTGCGGTTGGAGGCTACGAGCAGTACTTC
.	TRBV6-6	TRBD2	TRBJ2-2	CASSSGTSENTGELFF	TGTGCCAGCAGTTCTGGGACTAGCGAGAACACCGGGGAGCTGTTTTTT
few	TRBV30	.	TRBJ1-6	CAYRTDNSPLHF	TGTGCCTACAGGACAGATAATTCACCCCTCCACTTT
few	TRBV19	TRBD1	TRBJ1-1	CASRTAGGAGNTEAFF	TGTGCCAGTAGGACCGCAGGGGGCGCGGGGAACACTGAAGCTTTCTTT
once	TRBV29-1	TRBD2	TRBJ2-1	CSVESVCELAGTCTQFF	TGCAGCGTTGAGTCGGTGTGCGAGCTAGCGGGGACCTGCACACAGTTCTTC
.	TRBV5-1	TRBD1	TRBJ2-7	CASSLEDRKGSEQYF	TGCGCCAGCAGCTTGGAGGACAGGAAAGGCTCCGAGCAGTACTTC
.	TRBV27	.	TRBJ1-1	CASSFHRANTEAFF	TGTGCCAGCAGTTTTCACAGGGCGAACACTGAAGCTTTCTTT
.	TRBV2	TRBD1	TRBJ1-5	CASSVGQGALQPQHF	TGTGCCAGCAGTGTTGGGCAGGGGGCATTGCAGCCCCAGCATTTT
once	TRBV11-2	TRBD2	TRBJ2-3	CASSSRLAAHTDTQYF	TGTGCCAGCAGCTCCAGACTAGCGGCCCACACAGATACGCAGTATTTT
.	TRBV5-1	TRBD1	TRBJ1-5	CASSWGTGVNQPQHF	TGCGCCAGCAGCTGGGGGACAGGGGTCAATCAGCCCCAGCATTTT
once	TRBV6-5	.	TRBJ1-2	CASSYSWAGSEHGYTF	TGTGCCAGCAGTTACTCCTGGGCAGGGAGTGAACATGGCTACACCTTC
.	TRBV5-1	.	TRBJ1-2	CASSLDPAPNYGYTF	TGCGCCAGCAGCTTGGATCCAGCGCCTAACTATGGCTACACCTTC
.	TRBV6-5	TRBD1	TRBJ2-7	CASSYLTGADYEQYF	TGTGCCAGCAGTTACCTGACAGGGGCGGACTACGAGCAGTACTTC
.	TRBV29-1	.	TRBJ2-7	CSVQQSGYEQYF	TGCAGCGTCCAGCAATCGGGGTACGAGCAGTACTTC
few	TRBV4-3	.	TRBJ1-1	CASSPGTVYTEAFF	TGCGCCAGCAGCCCCGGGACCGTTTACACTGAAGCTTTCTTT
.	TRBV15	.	TRBJ2-5	CATSRVPGETQYF	TGTGCCACCAGCAGAGTGCCTGGGGAGACCCAGTACTTC
.	TRBV7-9	.	TRBJ1-1	CAHPGSAEAFF	TGTGCCCATCCGGGGTCCGCTGAAGCTTTCTTT
.	TRBV28	.	TRBJ2-5	CASTMGDWGYLHETQYF	TGTGCCAGCACCATGGGGGATTGGGGTTACCTGCACGAGACCCAGTACTTC
.	TRBV6-5	.	TRBJ2-1	CASSSRYNEQFF	TGTGCCAGCAGTTCCAGGTACAATGAGCAGTTCTTC
.	TRBV30	TRBD1	TRBJ1-1	CAWRGQGQTEAFF	TGTGCCTGGAGGGGACAGGGCCAAACTGAAGCTTTCTTT
few	TRBV5-1	.	TRBJ2-7	CASSDGPDYEQYF	TGCGCCAGCAGCGACGGACCAGACTACGAGCAGTACTTC
.	TRBV30	.	TRBJ2-5	CAWSLRETQYF	TGTGCCTGGAGTCTCCGAGAGACCCAGTACTTC
.	TRBV5-4	.	TRBJ2-3	CASSLEAGTDTQYF	TGTGCCAGCAGCTTGGAGGCAGGCACAGATACGCAGTATTTT
.	TRBV9	.	TRBJ1-1	CASSVTMNTEAFF	TGTGCCAGCAGCGTAACCATGAACACTGAAGCTTTCTTT
.	TRBV4-1	TRBD2	TRBJ2-1	CASSFGLAGQKGNEQFF	TGCGCCAGCAGCTTCGGACTAGCGGGGCAAAAGGGAAATGAGCAGTTCTTC
.	TRBV5-1	.	TRBJ2-7	CASSFFVGNSYEQYF	TGCGCCAGCAGCTTCTTCGTAGGCAACTCCTACGAGCAGTACTTC
few	TRBV30	.	TRBJ1-2	CAWREGAGVEAGYTF	TGTGCCTGGAGGGAGGGTGCTGGGGTTGAGGCTGGCTACACCTTC
.	TRBV30	.	TRBJ2-7	CAWSARQGYEQYF	TGTGCCTGGAGTGCACGTCAGGGCTACGAGCAGTACTTC
.	TRBV4-3	.	TRBJ1-1	CASSKRDIKNTEAFF	TGCGCCAGCAGCAAAAGAGACATAAAGAACACTGAAGCTTTCTTT
.	TRBV4-1	.	TRBJ1-6	CASSQGASSFLSYNSPLHF	TGCGCCAGCAGCCAAGGGGCTAGTTCCTTCCTTTCCTATAATTCACCCCTCCACTTT
few	TRBV19	.	TRBJ2-7	CASNGTYEQYF	TGTGCCAGTAACGGGACCTACGAGCAGTACTTC
.	TRBV29-1	.	TRBJ1-1	CSVSSLQGEAFF	TGCAGCGTTAGCTCCCTACAAGGGGAAGCTTTCTTT
.	TRBV6-5	TRBD1	TRBJ2-1	CASSYVGTGTYNEQFF	TGTGCCAGCAGTTACGTGGGGACAGGGACCTACAATGAGCAGTTCTTC
.	TRBV9	.	TRBJ2-5	CASSATRRGGGETQYF	TGTGCCAGCAGCGCTACTCGCCGGGGAGGGGGAGAGACCCAGTACTTC
.	TRBV9	.	TRBJ2-4	CASSPRGDSYIQYF	TGTGCCAGCAGCCCCCGGGGTGACTCATACATTCAGTACTTC
few	TRBV28	TRBD1	TRBJ2-2	CASSTGQGISGELFF	TGTGCCAGCAGTACGGGACAGGGGATCTCCGGGGAGCTGTTTTTT
.	TRBV30	.	TRBJ2-2	CAWSSASAGELFF	TGTGCCTGGAGCAGCGCTAGCGCCGGGGAGCTGTTTTTT
few	TRBV4-2	.	TRBJ1-2	CASSQEQSGYTF	TGTGCCAGCAGCCAAGAACAGTCCGGCTACACCTTC
.	TRBV9	TRBD1	TRBJ2-5	CASSVAGDRGETQYF	TGTGCCAGCAGCGTAGCAGGGGACAGGGGAGAGACCCAGTACTTC